These T cell receptor beta chains were read from a single sample in a study of blood T cell repertoires in COVID-19. Sequencing was performed with immunoSEQ multiplex PCR; in TCRdb, only in-frame clones are kept and a portion is missing. The sample yields tens of thousands of clones, 85% seen once. The sample was peripheral blood. Every receptor here comes from an elderly man with acute or convalescent COVID-19. The CDR3 runs from the conserved cysteine through the conserved F or W. Each record gives: J gene, clone size, V gene, D gene, CDR3 DNA, CDR3 protein. The D gene is left open where the match is weak. Size is omitted from some rows. Given values are once, few, many or a class for expanded clones.

j_call: TRBJ2-1; clone_size: .; v_call: TRBV6-5; d_call: TRBD2; cdr3_nt: TGTGCCAGCAGTTACGGGACTAGAAACGCTAATGAGCAGTTCTTC; cdr3_aa: CASSYGTRNANEQFF
j_call: TRBJ1-2; clone_size: .; v_call: TRBV11-1; d_call: TRBD1; cdr3_nt: TGTGCCAGCAGCTTAGGAGGGGGCTCTGGCTACACCTTC; cdr3_aa: CASSLGGGSGYTF
j_call: TRBJ1-2; clone_size: .; v_call: TRBV6-1; d_call: .; cdr3_nt: TGTGCCAGCAGTGAATCGCGGGGTGTCTCTGGCTACACCTTC; cdr3_aa: CASSESRGVSGYTF
j_call: TRBJ1-1; clone_size: few; v_call: TRBV6-2/TRBV6-3; d_call: .; cdr3_nt: TGTGCCAGCAGTTACGGGGGCAAAGGAACTGAAGCTTTCTTT; cdr3_aa: CASSYGGKGTEAFF
j_call: TRBJ1-4; clone_size: medium-sized; v_call: TRBV4-2; d_call: .; cdr3_nt: TGTGCCAGCAGCCAGAGGACAGAGACAACTAATGAAAAACTGTTTTTT; cdr3_aa: CASSQRTETTNEKLFF
j_call: TRBJ1-1; clone_size: .; v_call: TRBV29-1; d_call: .; cdr3_nt: TGCAGCGCTCCAGGGCGCTCGAACACTGAAGCTTTCTTT; cdr3_aa: CSAPGRSNTEAFF
j_call: TRBJ2-7; clone_size: .; v_call: TRBV7-2; d_call: TRBD1; cdr3_nt: TGTGCCAGCAGCGCAAGGACAGGGAACTCCTACGAGCAGTACTTC; cdr3_aa: CASSARTGNSYEQYF
j_call: TRBJ1-2; clone_size: .; v_call: TRBV2; d_call: TRBD1; cdr3_nt: TGTGCCACACAGACAGGGGGGAGAGACTATGGCTACACCTTC; cdr3_aa: CATQTGGRDYGYTF
j_call: TRBJ1-1; clone_size: .; v_call: TRBV4-1; d_call: .; cdr3_nt: TGCGCCAGCAGCCAAAATCTCCAGCTCGGGAGGAACACTGAAGCTTTCTTT; cdr3_aa: CASSQNLQLGRNTEAFF
j_call: TRBJ2-7; clone_size: .; v_call: TRBV10-3; d_call: TRBD2; cdr3_nt: TGTGCCACGCAACTGACTAGCGGAAGCTCCTACGAGCAGTACTTC; cdr3_aa: CATQLTSGSSYEQYF
j_call: TRBJ2-5; clone_size: .; v_call: TRBV5-4; d_call: TRBD1; cdr3_nt: TGTGCCAGCAGCTCGGGGTCGACAGGGGGCGAGACCCAGTACTTC; cdr3_aa: CASSSGSTGGETQYF
j_call: TRBJ2-6; clone_size: .; v_call: TRBV28; d_call: .; cdr3_nt: TGTGCCAGCAGTTTAACCAGCTCTGGGGCCAACGTCCTGACTTTC; cdr3_aa: CASSLTSSGANVLTF
j_call: TRBJ2-7; clone_size: .; v_call: TRBV7-6; d_call: .; cdr3_nt: TGTGCCAGCAGCGTAGAACAGGGTTTCTCCTACGAGCAGTACTTC; cdr3_aa: CASSVEQGFSYEQYF
j_call: TRBJ2-1; clone_size: once; v_call: TRBV6-2/TRBV6-3; d_call: TRBD1; cdr3_nt: TGTGCCAGCAGCCGGGACAGGGTTCTCCTTGAGCAGTTCTTC; cdr3_aa: CASSRDRVLLEQFF
j_call: TRBJ2-6; clone_size: .; v_call: TRBV7-2; d_call: TRBD2; cdr3_nt: TGTGCCAGCAGCTCCGGGCCCGGGGGGTGGCCTGGGGCCAACGTCCTGACTTTC; cdr3_aa: CASSSGPGGWPGANVLTF
j_call: TRBJ1-5; clone_size: .; v_call: TRBV29-1; d_call: .; cdr3_nt: TGCAGCGCCACGACAGGCAATCAGCCCCAGCATTTT; cdr3_aa: CSATTGNQPQHF
j_call: TRBJ1-5; clone_size: .; v_call: TRBV7-2; d_call: .; cdr3_nt: TGTGCCAGCAGCTTAGTGGATGGGGGCGCGGGCAATCAGCCCCAGCATTTT; cdr3_aa: CASSLVDGGAGNQPQHF
j_call: TRBJ2-3; clone_size: .; v_call: TRBV14; d_call: .; cdr3_nt: TGTGCCAGCAGCCAAGAAAATGAGATCACAGATACGCAGTATTTT; cdr3_aa: CASSQENEITDTQYF
j_call: TRBJ2-7; clone_size: .; v_call: TRBV28; d_call: .; cdr3_nt: TGTGCCAGCAGGGCGAGGACAGCCTTCTCCTACGAGCAGTACTTC; cdr3_aa: CASRARTAFSYEQYF
j_call: TRBJ1-1; clone_size: .; v_call: TRBV5-1; d_call: TRBD1; cdr3_nt: TGCGCCAGCAGTTCGGGACAGGGGGACACTGAAGCTTTCTTT; cdr3_aa: CASSSGQGDTEAFF
j_call: TRBJ2-5; clone_size: .; v_call: TRBV5-4; d_call: .; cdr3_nt: TGTGCCAGCATGCCACAGGGACGTCAGGAGACCCAGTACTTC; cdr3_aa: CASMPQGRQETQYF
j_call: TRBJ2-1; clone_size: once; v_call: TRBV27; d_call: .; cdr3_nt: TGTGCCAGCAGCACCTACAATGAGCAGTTCTTC; cdr3_aa: CASSTYNEQFF
j_call: TRBJ2-3; clone_size: .; v_call: TRBV30; d_call: .; cdr3_nt: TGTGCCTGGAGTCTAGGAGATACGCAGTATTTT; cdr3_aa: CAWSLGDTQYF
j_call: TRBJ1-2; clone_size: .; v_call: TRBV19; d_call: .; cdr3_nt: TGTGCCAGTAGTATGTGGACTGAGGATGGCTACACCTTC; cdr3_aa: CASSMWTEDGYTF
j_call: TRBJ2-3; clone_size: .; v_call: TRBV14; d_call: TRBD2; cdr3_nt: TGTGCCAGCAGCCGCCGACTAGCGGGGGACACAGATACGCAGTATTTT; cdr3_aa: CASSRRLAGDTDTQYF
j_call: TRBJ1-1; clone_size: .; v_call: TRBV2; d_call: .; cdr3_nt: TGTGCCAGCACTCAAAGGACAGACAACACTGAAGCTTTCTTT; cdr3_aa: CASTQRTDNTEAFF
j_call: TRBJ1-6; clone_size: .; v_call: TRBV27; d_call: TRBD1; cdr3_nt: TGTGCCAGCAGTTTGCGCCCCATGCGGCAGGGGGATTCACCCCTCCACTTT; cdr3_aa: CASSLRPMRQGDSPLHF
j_call: TRBJ2-2; clone_size: .; v_call: TRBV7-8; d_call: .; cdr3_nt: TGTGCCAGCAGCTTAACGGGAGCCATCACCGGGGAGCTGTTTTTT; cdr3_aa: CASSLTGAITGELFF
j_call: TRBJ1-1; clone_size: .; v_call: TRBV18; d_call: TRBD1; cdr3_nt: TGTGCCAGCTCCCCCATATCAGAACAGGGGGCTGAAGCTTTCTTT; cdr3_aa: CASSPISEQGAEAFF
j_call: TRBJ2-6; clone_size: .; v_call: TRBV5-4; d_call: TRBD1; cdr3_nt: TGTGCCAGCAGCCCGGACAGGGGGTCAATCTCTGGGGCCAACGTCCTGACTTTC; cdr3_aa: CASSPDRGSISGANVLTF
j_call: TRBJ2-1; clone_size: .; v_call: TRBV11-2; d_call: .; cdr3_nt: TGTGCCAGCAGCTCTTTCCGGAGCTCCTACAATGAGCAGTTCTTC; cdr3_aa: CASSSFRSSYNEQFF
j_call: TRBJ2-3; clone_size: .; v_call: TRBV9; d_call: TRBD2; cdr3_nt: TGTGCCAGCAGCATAAACCCCACTAGCGGGAACTCAGATACGCAGTATTTT; cdr3_aa: CASSINPTSGNSDTQYF
j_call: TRBJ1-1; clone_size: .; v_call: TRBV7-2; d_call: TRBD1; cdr3_nt: TGTGCCAGCAGCCCTCGGGACAGCTACACTGAAGCTTTCTTT; cdr3_aa: CASSPRDSYTEAFF
j_call: TRBJ1-4; clone_size: .; v_call: TRBV9; d_call: .; cdr3_nt: TGTGCCAGCAGCGTAGGGCAGGGGAAAGAAAAACTGTTTTTT; cdr3_aa: CASSVGQGKEKLFF
j_call: TRBJ2-1; clone_size: .; v_call: TRBV3-1/TRBV3-2; d_call: TRBD2; cdr3_nt: TGTGCCAGCAGCCCGACTAGCGGGGGCCCCTACAATGAGCAGTTCTTC; cdr3_aa: CASSPTSGGPYNEQFF
j_call: TRBJ2-1; clone_size: .; v_call: TRBV5-1; d_call: TRBD1; cdr3_nt: TGCGCCAGCAGCACCGGGACAGCCTACAATGAGCAGTTCTTC; cdr3_aa: CASSTGTAYNEQFF
j_call: TRBJ2-7; clone_size: .; v_call: TRBV28; d_call: TRBD2; cdr3_nt: TGTGCCAGCAGTATGATGAGAAGCGGGACCGGCTACGAGCAGTACTTC; cdr3_aa: CASSMMRSGTGYEQYF
j_call: TRBJ2-1; clone_size: few; v_call: TRBV5-6; d_call: .; cdr3_nt: TGTGCCAGCAGCTTGGTGTCAGATCTCTACAATGAGCAGTTCTTC; cdr3_aa: CASSLVSDLYNEQFF
j_call: TRBJ1-1; clone_size: .; v_call: TRBV3-1/TRBV3-2; d_call: .; cdr3_nt: TGTGCCAGCAGCCAGGCTTTGGAACAGCGGGCTTTCTTT; cdr3_aa: CASSQALEQRAFF
j_call: TRBJ1-1; clone_size: .; v_call: TRBV6-4; d_call: TRBD1; cdr3_nt: TGTGCCAGCAGAGGGACAGATATGAACACTGAAGCTTTCTTT; cdr3_aa: CASRGTDMNTEAFF
j_call: TRBJ2-2; clone_size: .; v_call: TRBV6-2/TRBV6-3; d_call: TRBD2; cdr3_nt: TGTGCCAGCAGTTACTTTAGCGGGACCGGCGGGGAGCTGTTTTTT; cdr3_aa: CASSYFSGTGGELFF
j_call: TRBJ2-5; clone_size: .; v_call: TRBV7-7; d_call: .; cdr3_nt: TGTGCCAGCAGCTTAACGGCAGGTGTCCAAGAGACCCAGTACTTC; cdr3_aa: CASSLTAGVQETQYF
j_call: TRBJ1-4; clone_size: .; v_call: TRBV18; d_call: TRBD1; cdr3_nt: TGTGCCAGCTCACCAACGGCAGGGGGGTCAACTAATGAAAAACTGTTTTTT; cdr3_aa: CASSPTAGGSTNEKLFF
j_call: TRBJ2-6; clone_size: .; v_call: TRBV19; d_call: .; cdr3_nt: TGTGCCAGTAGTGCCGAACAGGGTTCTGGGGCCAACGTCCTGACTTTC; cdr3_aa: CASSAEQGSGANVLTF
j_call: TRBJ2-7; clone_size: .; v_call: TRBV18; d_call: TRBD1; cdr3_nt: TGTGCCAGCTCACCAGGGTCGGGACAGGGCTACGAGCAGTACTTC; cdr3_aa: CASSPGSGQGYEQYF
j_call: TRBJ2-1; clone_size: once; v_call: TRBV7-6; d_call: TRBD2; cdr3_nt: TGTGCCAGCAGCTTCGTCCCCGGGACTAGCGGGAGTTATGAGCAGTTCTTC; cdr3_aa: CASSFVPGTSGSYEQFF